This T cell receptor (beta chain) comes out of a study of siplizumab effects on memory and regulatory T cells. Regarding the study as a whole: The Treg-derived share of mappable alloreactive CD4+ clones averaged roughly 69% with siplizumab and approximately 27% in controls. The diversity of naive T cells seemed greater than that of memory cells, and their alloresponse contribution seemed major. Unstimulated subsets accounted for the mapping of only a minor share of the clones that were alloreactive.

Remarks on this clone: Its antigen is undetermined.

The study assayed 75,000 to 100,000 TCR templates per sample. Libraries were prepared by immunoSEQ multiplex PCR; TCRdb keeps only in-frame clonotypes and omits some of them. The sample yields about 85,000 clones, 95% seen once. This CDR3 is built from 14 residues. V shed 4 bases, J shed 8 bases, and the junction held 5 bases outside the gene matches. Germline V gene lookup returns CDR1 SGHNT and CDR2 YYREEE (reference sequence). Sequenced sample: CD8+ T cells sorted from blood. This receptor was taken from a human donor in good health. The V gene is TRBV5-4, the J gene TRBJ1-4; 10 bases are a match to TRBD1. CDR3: CASSGTGVDEKLFF. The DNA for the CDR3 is TGTGCCAGCAGCGGGACAGGGGTAGACGAAAAACTGTTTTTT.